This T cell receptor (beta chain) was recovered during a study of blood T cell repertoires in COVID-19. Method: immunoSEQ multiplex PCR; TCRdb's copy keeps in-frame clones and lacks some. Seen here are a few hundred thousand clones, around 90% observed once, and the top ten hold over 1.2%. The sample consisted of peripheral blood. The sequence derives from an elderly man with acute or convalescent COVID-19.

CDR3 nucleotide sequence: TGTGCCAGCAGACGACAGGGGAAACAGCCCCAGCATTTT. Its protein product is CASRRQGKQPQHF. The chain couples TRBV6-5 to TRBJ1-5, with TRBD1 identical over 8 bases. The CDR3 has 13 amino acids. CDR1 is MNHEY and CDR2 is SVGAGI in the germline V gene. V gave up 6 bases and J gave up 7 bases; unmatched junction bases: 5.